The 4 T cell receptor beta chains presented below share a single source sample, sequenced in a study of identical twins. Each CDR3 protein gets one entry after TCRdb re-called the 5' RACE reads with MiXCR. In the table there are around 1.7 million distinct CDR3 sequences, under 35% of which are singletons. Input material: cord blood. These receptors were taken from a newborn girl in good health.

This clonotype was detected a few times. The chain employs TRBV28 and TRBJ1-2, with D perhaps TRBD1 (5 bases). With 3 bases removed from V and 4 bases from J, the gap between germline ends came to 12 bases. From germline, CDR1 is MDHEN and CDR2 SYDVKM. The CDR3 is 14 residues long. The CDR3 bases are TGTGCCAGCAGTTTTAGAGCCAGGGCCTATGGCTACACCTTC. Its protein is CASSFRARAYGYTF.

This clonotype was picked up a small number of times. V usage is TRBV20-1 and J usage is TRBJ1-4; 7 bases agree with TRBD1. This CDR3 is 12 amino acids long. Trimming took 6 bases from V and 8 from J; bases not matched to a gene: 6. Germline V gene lookup returns CDR1 DFQATT and CDR2 SNEGSKA (reference sequence). The CDR3 coding sequence is TGCAGTGCCAGGGGGTTTGGGGAAAAACTGTTTTTT. Amino acids: CSARGFGEKLFF.

This clonotype was seen ten or more times. The chain joins TRBV20-1 to TRBJ2-7, with 10 bases fitting TRBD1. V lost 6 bases to trimming and J lost 4 bases; unmatched junction nucleotides: 6. CDR1 and CDR2 (germline): DFQATT, SNEGSKA (reference sequence). The CDR3 consists of 13 residues. The CDR3 sequence is CSATRDRGYEQYF. DNA for the CDR3: TGCAGTGCCACCCGGGACAGGGGTTACGAGCAGTACTTC.

The chain combines TRBV6-5 with TRBJ1-5; no definite D call. V was shortened by 0 bases and J by 7 bases, with 13 bases between the two germline ends. Germline CDR1 MNHEY, CDR2 SVGAGI. This CDR3 has 15 residues. CDR3 nucleotide sequence: TGTGCCAGCAGTTACTCTAAGAGGGCAAGGCAGCCCCAGCATTTT. It is translated as CASSYSKRARQPQHF.